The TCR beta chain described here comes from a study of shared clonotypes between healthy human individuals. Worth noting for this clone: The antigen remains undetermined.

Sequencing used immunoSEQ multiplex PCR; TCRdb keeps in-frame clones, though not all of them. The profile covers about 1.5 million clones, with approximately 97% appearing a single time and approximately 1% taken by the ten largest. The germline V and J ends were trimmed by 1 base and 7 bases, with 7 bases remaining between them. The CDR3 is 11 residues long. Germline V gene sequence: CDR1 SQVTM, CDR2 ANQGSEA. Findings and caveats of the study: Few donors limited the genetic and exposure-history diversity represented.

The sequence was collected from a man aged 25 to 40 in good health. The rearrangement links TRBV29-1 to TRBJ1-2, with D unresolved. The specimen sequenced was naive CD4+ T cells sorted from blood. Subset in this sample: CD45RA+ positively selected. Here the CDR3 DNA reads TGCAGCGTTGAAGTTCTTAGTGGCTACACCTTC. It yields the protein CSVEVLSGYTF.